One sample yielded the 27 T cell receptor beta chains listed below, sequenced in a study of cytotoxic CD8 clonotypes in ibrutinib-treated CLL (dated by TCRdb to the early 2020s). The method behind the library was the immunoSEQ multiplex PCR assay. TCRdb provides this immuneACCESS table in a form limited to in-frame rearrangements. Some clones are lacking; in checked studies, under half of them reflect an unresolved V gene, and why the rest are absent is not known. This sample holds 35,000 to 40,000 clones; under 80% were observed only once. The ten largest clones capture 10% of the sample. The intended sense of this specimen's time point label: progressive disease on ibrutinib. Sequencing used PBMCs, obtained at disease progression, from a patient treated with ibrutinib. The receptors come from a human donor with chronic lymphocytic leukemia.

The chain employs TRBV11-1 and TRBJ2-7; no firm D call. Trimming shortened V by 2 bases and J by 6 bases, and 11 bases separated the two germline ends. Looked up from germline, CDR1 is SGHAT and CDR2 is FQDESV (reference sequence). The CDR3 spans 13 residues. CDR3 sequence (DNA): TGTGCCAGCAGCTTACGGGTAAGCTTCGAGCAGTACTTC. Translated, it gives CASSLRVSFEQYF.

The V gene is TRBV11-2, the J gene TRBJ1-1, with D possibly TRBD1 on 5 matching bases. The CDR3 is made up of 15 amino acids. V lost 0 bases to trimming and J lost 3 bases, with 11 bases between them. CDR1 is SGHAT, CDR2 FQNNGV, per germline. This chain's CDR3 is CASSLDGGFYTEAFF. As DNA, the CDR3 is TGTGCCAGCAGCTTAGATGGGGGGTTTTACACTGAAGCTTTCTTT. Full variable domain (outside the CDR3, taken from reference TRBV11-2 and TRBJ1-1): EAGVAQSPRYKIIEKRQSVAFWCNPISGHATLYWYQQILGQGPKLLIQFQNNGVVDDSQLPKDRFSAERLKGVDSTLKIQPAKLEDSAVYLCASSLDGGFYTEAFFGQGTRLTVV.

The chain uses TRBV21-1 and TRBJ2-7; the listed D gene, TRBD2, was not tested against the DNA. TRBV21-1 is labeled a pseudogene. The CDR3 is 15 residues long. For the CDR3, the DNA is TGTGCCAGCAGCAAACGGGCTAGCGGAACCTACGAGCAGTACTTC. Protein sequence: CASSKRASGTYEQYF.

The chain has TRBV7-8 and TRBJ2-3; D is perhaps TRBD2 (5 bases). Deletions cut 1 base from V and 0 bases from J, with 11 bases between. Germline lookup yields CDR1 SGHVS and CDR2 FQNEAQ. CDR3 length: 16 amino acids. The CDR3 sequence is CASSLGAAVSTDTQYF. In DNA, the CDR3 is TGTGCCAGCAGCTTAGGGGCAGCGGTTAGCACAGATACGCAGTATTTT.

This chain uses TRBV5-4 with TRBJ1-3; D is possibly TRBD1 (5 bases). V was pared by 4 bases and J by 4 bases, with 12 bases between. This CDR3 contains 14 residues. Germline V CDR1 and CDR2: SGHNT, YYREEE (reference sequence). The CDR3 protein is CASSLGVRGNTIYF. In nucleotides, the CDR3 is TGTGCCAGCAGCCTAGGGGTGAGAGGAAACACCATATATTTT. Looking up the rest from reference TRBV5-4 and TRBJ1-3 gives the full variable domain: ETGVTQSPTHLIKTRGQQVTLRCSSQSGHNTVSWYQQALGQGPQFIFQYYREEENGRGNFPPRFSGLQFPNYSSELNVNALELDDSALYLCASSLGVRGNTIYFGEGSWLTVV.

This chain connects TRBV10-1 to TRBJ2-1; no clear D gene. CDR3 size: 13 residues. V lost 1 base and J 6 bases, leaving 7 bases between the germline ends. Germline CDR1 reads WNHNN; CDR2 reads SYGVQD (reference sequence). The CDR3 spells CASSEFEVNEQFF. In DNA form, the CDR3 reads TGCGCCAGCAGTGAGTTTGAAGTCAATGAGCAGTTCTTC.

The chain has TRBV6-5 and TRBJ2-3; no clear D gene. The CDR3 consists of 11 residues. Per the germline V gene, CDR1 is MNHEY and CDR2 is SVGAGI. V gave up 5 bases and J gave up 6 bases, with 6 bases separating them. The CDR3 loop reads CASSSSDTQYF. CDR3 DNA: TGTGCCAGCAGTAGTTCGGATACGCAGTATTTT.

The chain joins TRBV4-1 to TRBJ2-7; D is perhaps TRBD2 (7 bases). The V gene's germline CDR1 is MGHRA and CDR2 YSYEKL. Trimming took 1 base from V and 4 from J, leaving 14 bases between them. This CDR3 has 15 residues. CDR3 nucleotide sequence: TGCGCCAGCAGCCAAGTCAGGGGCGGGAGTTACGAGCAGTACTTC. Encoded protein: CASSQVRGGSYEQYF.

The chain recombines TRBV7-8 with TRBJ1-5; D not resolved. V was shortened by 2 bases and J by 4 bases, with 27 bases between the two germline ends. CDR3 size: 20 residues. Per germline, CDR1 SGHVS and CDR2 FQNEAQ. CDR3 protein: CASSLFPPPSGPTNNQPQHF. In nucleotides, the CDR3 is TGTGCCAGCAGCTTATTCCCACCTCCGTCCGGGCCCACTAATAATCAGCCCCAGCATTTT.

CDR3 sequence: CASYTDTQYF. CDR3 in DNA: TGTGCCAGCTACACAGATACGCAGTATTTT. The gene calls are TRBV2 and TRBJ2-3; D call uncertain. The CDR3 length is 10 residues. V lost 8 bases to trimming and J lost 2 bases, with 2 bases between them. Per the germline V gene, CDR1 is SNHLY and CDR2 is FYNNEI.

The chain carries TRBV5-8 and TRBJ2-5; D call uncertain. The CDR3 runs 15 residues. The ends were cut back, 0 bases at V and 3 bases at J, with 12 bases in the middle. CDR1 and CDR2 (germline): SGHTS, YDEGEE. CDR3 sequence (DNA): TGTGCCAGCAGCTTGGGTGTGCAGCAAGAAGAGACCCAGTACTTC. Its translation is CASSLGVQQEETQYF.

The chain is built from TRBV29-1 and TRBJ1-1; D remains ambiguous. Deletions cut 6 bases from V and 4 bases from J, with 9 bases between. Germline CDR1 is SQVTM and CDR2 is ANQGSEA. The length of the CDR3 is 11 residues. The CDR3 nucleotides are TGCAGCGTCCACTATAGCACTGAAGCTTTCTTT. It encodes CSVHYSTEAFF.

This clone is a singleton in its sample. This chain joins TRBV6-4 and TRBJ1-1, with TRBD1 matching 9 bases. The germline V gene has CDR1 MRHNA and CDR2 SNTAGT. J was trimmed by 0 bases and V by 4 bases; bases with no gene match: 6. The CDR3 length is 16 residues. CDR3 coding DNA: TGTGCCAGCAGTGCCTCTGGGACAGGGATGAACACTGAAGCTTTCTTT. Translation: CASSASGTGMNTEAFF.

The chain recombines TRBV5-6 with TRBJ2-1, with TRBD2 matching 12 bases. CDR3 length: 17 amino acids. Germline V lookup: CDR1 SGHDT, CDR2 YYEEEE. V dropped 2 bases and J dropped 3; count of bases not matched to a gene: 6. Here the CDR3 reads CASSFRTSGTYYNEQFF. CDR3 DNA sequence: TGTGCCAGCAGCTTTCGGACTAGCGGGACTTACTACAATGAGCAGTTCTTC.

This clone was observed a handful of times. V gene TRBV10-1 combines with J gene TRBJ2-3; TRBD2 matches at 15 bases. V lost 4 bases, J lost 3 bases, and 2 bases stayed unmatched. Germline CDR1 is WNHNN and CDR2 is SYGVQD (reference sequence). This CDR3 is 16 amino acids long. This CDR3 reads CASSGGLAGGTDTQYF. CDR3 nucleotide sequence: TGCGCCAGCAGTGGGGGACTAGCGGGAGGTACAGATACGCAGTATTTT.

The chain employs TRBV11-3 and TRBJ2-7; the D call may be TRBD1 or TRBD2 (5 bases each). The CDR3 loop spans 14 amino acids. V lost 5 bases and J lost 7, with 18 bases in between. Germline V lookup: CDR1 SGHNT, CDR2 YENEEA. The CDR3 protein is CASSPWGREGEQYF. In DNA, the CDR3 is TGTGCCAGCAGCCCTTGGGGCCGAGAGGGAGAGCAGTACTTC.

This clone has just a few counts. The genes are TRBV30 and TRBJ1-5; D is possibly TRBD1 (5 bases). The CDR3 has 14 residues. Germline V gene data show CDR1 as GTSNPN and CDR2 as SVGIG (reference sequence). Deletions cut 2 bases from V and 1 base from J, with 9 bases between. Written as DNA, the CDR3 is TGTGCCTGGAGTCCCCGGGACAGCAATCAGCCCCAGCATTTT. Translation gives CAWSPRDSNQPQHF.

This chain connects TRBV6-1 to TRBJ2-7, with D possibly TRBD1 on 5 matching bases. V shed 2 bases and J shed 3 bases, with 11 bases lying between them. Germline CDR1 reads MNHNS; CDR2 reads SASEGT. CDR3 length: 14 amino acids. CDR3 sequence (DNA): TGTGCCAGCAGTGAACCGGACACAGACTACGAGCAGTACTTC. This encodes CASSEPDTDYEQYF.

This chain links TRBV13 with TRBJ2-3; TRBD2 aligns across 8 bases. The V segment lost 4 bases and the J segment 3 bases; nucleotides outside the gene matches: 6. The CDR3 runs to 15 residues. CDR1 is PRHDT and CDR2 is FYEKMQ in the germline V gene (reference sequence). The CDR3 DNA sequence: TGTGCCAGCAGCTCTACTTCGGGGGGGACAGATACGCAGTATTTT. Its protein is CASSSTSGGTDTQYF.

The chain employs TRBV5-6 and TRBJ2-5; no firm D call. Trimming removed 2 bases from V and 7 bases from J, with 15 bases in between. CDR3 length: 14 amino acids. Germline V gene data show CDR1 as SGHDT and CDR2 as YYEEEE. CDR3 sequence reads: CASSLSNKKRTQYF. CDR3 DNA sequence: TGTGCCAGCAGCTTATCGAACAAGAAGAGGACCCAGTACTTC.

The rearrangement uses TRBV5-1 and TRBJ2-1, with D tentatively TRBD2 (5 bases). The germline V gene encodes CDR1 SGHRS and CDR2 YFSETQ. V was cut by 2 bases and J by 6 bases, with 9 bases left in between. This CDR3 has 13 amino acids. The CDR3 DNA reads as TGCGCCAGCAGCTTCGGGGAAGGCAATGAGCAGTTCTTC. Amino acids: CASSFGEGNEQFF.

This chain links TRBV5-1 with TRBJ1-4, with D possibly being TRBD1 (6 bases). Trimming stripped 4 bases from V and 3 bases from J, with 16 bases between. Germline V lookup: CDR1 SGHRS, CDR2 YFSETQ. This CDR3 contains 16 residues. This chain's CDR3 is CASSPGAAGANEKLFF. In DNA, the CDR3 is TGCGCCAGCAGCCCGGGGGCGGCAGGAGCTAATGAAAAACTGTTTTTT.

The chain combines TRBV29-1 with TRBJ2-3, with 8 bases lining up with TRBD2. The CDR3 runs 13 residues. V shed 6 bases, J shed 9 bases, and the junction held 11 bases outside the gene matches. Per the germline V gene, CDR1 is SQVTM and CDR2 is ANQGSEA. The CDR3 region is CSVTTGGAATQYF. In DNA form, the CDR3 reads TGCAGCGTCACAACGGGGGGGGCAGCGACGCAGTATTTT.

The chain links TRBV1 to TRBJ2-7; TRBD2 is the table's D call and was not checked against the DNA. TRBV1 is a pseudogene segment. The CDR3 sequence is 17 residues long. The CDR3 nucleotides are TGCACCAGCAGCCAAGAGAGTTTGACTAGCGGGGGCTACGAGCAGTACTTC. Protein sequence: CTSSQESLTSGGYEQYF.

CDR3 sequence: CASSSDPSGANVLTF. CDR3 DNA sequence: TGTGCCAGCAGCTCAGACCCCTCTGGGGCCAACGTCCTGACTTTC. The chain is built from TRBV9 and TRBJ2-6, with D hard to call. V lost 4 bases to trimming and J lost 0 bases, with 8 bases between them. The CDR3 covers 15 residues. The germline V gene encodes CDR1 SGDLS and CDR2 YYNGEE.

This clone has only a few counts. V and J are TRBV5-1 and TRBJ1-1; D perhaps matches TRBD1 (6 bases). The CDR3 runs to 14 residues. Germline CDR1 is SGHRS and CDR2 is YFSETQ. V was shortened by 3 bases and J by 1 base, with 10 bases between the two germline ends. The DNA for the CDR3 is TGCGCCAGCAGCTACTCGGACAGGAACACTGAAGCTTTCTTT. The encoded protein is CASSYSDRNTEAFF.

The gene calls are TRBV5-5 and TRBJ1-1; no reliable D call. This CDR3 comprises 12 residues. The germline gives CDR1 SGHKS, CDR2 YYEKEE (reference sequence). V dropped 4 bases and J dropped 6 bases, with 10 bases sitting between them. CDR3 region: CASSGESPEAFF. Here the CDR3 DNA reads TGTGCCAGCAGCGGAGAGAGCCCTGAAGCTTTCTTT.